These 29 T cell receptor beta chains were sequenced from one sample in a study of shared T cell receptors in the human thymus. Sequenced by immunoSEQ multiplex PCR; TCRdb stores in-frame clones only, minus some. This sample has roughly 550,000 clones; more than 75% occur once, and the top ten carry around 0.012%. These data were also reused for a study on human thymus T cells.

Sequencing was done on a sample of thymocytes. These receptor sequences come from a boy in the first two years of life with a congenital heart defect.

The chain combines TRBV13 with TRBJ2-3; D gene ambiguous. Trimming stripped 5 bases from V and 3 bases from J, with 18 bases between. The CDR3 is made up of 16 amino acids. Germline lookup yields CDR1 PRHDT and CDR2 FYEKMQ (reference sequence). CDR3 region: CASSPNSLPRTDTQYF. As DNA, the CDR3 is TGTGCCAGCAGCCCCAACTCACTACCCCGGACAGATACGCAGTATTTT.

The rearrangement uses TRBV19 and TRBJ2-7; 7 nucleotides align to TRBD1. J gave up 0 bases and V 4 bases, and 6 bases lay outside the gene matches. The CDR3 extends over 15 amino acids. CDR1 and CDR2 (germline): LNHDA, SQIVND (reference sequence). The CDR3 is CASSRGQKASYEQYF. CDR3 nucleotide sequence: TGTGCCAGTAGTAGGGGACAGAAGGCCTCCTACGAGCAGTACTTC. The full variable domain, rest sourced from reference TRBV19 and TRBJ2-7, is DGGITQSPKYLFRKEGQNVTLSCEQNLNHDAMYWYRQDPGQGLRLIYYSQIVNDFQKGDIAEGYSVSREKKESFPLTVTSAQKNPTAFYLCASSRGQKASYEQYFGPGTRLTVT.

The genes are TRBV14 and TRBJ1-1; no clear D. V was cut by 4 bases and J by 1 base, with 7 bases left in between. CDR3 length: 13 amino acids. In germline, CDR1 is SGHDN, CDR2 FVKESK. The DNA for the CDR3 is TGTGCCAGCAGCCCGGAGGGGAACACTGAAGCTTTCTTT. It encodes CASSPEGNTEAFF. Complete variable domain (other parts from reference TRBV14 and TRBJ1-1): EAGVTQFPSHSVIEKGQTVTLRCDPISGHDNLYWYRRVMGKEIKFLLHFVKESKQDESGMPNNRFLAERTGGTYSTLKVQPAELEDSGVYFCASSPEGNTEAFFGQGTRLTVV.

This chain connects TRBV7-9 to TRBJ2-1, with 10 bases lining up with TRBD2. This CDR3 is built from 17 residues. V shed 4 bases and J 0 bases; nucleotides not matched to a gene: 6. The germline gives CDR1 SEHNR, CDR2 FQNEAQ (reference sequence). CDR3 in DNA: TGTGCCAGCAGCTCTGGACTAGCGGACTTCTCCTACAATGAGCAGTTCTTC. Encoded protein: CASSSGLADFSYNEQFF.

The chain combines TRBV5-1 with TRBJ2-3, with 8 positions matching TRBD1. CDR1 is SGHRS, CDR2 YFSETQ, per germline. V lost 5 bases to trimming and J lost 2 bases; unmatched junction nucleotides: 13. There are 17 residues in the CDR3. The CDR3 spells CASRCHVDRGLTDTQYF. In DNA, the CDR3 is TGCGCCAGCAGGTGTCATGTTGACAGGGGCCTCACAGATACGCAGTATTTT.

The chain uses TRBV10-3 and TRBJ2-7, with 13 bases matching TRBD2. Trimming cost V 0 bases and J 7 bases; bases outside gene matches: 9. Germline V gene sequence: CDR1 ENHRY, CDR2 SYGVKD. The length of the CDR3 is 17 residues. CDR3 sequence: CAISESGTSGRAREQYF. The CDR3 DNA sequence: TGTGCCATCAGTGAGTCGGGAACTAGCGGGAGGGCGCGGGAGCAGTACTTC.

Here the CDR3 reads CASSKGQWVDSYNEQFF. Written as DNA, the CDR3 is TGTGCCAGCAGCAAGGGACAGTGGGTAGACTCCTACAATGAGCAGTTCTTC. The chain carries TRBV5-4 and TRBJ2-1; 7 nucleotides match TRBD1. J lost 0 bases, V lost 4 bases, and 10 bases had no gene match. This CDR3 is built from 17 residues. Germline V CDR1 and CDR2: SGHNT, YYREEE (reference sequence).

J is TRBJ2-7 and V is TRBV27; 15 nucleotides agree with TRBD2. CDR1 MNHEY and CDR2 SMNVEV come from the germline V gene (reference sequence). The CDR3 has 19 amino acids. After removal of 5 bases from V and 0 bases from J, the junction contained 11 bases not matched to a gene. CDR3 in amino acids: CASSPPRGTSGGSSYEQYF. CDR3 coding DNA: TGTGCCAGCAGTCCACCACGAGGGACTAGCGGGGGGAGCTCCTACGAGCAGTACTTC.

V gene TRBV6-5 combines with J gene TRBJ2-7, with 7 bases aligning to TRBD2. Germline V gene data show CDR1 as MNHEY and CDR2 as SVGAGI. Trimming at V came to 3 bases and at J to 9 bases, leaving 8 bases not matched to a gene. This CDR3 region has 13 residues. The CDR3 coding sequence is TGTGCCAGCAGTTATAGGGAGGGTCGGGGGCAGTACTTC. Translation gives CASSYREGRGQYF.

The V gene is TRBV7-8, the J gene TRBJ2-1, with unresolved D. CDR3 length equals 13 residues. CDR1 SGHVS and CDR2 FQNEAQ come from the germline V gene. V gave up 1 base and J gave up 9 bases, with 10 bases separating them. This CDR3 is CASSLGGSSEQFF. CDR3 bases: TGTGCCAGCAGCTTAGGCGGTTCTAGTGAGCAGTTCTTC.

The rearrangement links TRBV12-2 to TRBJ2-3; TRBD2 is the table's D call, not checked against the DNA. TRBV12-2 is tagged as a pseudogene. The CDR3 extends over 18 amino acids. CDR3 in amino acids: CASRLAPDRGRARDTQYF. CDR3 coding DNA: TGTGCAAGTCGCTTAGCGCCTGACCGCGGGAGGGCCAGAGATACGCAGTATTTT.

The CDR3 loop reads CASSSGGYGYTF. The CDR3 DNA reads TGTGCCAGCAGCTCCGGCGGCTATGGCTACACCTTC. V usage is TRBV7-8 and J usage is TRBJ1-2; D unresolved. This CDR3 is built from 12 residues. Between the trimmed V and J ends, which lost 4 bases and 4 bases, there was a span of 7 bases. Looked up from germline, CDR1 is SGHVS and CDR2 is FQNEAQ.

This CDR3 reads CASSFPPKDEQFF. CDR3 nucleotides: TGTGCCAGCAGTTTCCCGCCTAAAGATGAGCAGTTCTTC. The rearrangement uses TRBV27 and TRBJ2-1; D is undetermined. Between the trimmed V and J ends, which lost 3 bases and 8 bases, there was a span of 11 bases. From germline, CDR1 is MNHEY and CDR2 SMNVEV (reference sequence). The CDR3 runs 13 residues.

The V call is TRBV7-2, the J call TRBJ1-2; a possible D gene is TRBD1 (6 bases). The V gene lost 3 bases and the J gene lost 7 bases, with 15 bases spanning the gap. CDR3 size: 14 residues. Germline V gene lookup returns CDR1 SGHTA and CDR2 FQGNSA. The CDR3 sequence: CASSFDGRGSGYTF. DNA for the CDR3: TGTGCCAGCAGCTTTGACGGCAGGGGTAGTGGCTACACCTTC.

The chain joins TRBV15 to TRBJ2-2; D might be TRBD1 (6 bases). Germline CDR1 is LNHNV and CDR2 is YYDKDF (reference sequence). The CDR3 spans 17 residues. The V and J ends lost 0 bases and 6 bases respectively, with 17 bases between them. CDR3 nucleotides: TGTGCCACCAGCAGAGATGGGGGTACAGGGCGCCCCGGGGAGCTGTTTTTT. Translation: CATSRDGGTGRPGELFF.

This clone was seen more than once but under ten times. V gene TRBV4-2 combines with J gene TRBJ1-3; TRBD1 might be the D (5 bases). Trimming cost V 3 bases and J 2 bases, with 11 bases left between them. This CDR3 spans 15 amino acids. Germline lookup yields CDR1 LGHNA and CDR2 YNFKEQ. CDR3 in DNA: TGTGCCAGCAGCCAGGACCAGGGCGCTGGAAACACCATATATTTT. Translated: CASSQDQGAGNTIYF.

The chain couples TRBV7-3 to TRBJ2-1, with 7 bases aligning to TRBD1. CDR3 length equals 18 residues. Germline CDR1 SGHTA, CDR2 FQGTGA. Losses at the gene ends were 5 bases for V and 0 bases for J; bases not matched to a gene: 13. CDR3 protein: CASSQTHRGPISYNEQFF. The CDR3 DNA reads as TGTGCCAGCAGCCAAACACACAGGGGACCCATCTCCTACAATGAGCAGTTCTTC.

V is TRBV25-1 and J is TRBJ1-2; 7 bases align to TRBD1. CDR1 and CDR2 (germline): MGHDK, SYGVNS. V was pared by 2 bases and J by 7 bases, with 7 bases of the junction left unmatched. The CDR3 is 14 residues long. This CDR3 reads CASSELQTGVGYTF. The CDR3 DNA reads TGTGCCAGCAGTGAACTACAAACAGGGGTTGGCTACACCTTC.

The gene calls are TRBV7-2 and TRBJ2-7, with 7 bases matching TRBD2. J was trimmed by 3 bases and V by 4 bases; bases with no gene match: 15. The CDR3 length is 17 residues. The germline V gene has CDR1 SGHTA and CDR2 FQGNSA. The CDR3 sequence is CASSWKLAERGLYEQYF. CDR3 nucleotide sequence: TGTGCCAGCAGCTGGAAGCTAGCGGAAAGGGGTCTCTACGAGCAGTACTTC.

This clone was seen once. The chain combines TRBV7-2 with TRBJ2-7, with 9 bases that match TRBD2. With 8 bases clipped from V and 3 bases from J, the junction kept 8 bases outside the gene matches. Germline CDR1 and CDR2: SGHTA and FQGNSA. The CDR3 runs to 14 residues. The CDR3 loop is CASQGLAGFYEQYF. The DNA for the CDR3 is TGTGCCAGCCAGGGGCTAGCGGGATTCTACGAGCAGTACTTC.

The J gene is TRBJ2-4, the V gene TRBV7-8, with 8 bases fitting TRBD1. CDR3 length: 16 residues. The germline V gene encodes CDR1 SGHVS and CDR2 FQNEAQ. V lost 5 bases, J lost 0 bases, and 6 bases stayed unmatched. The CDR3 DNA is TGTGCCAGCAGCCGCAGGGACAGGCTAGCCAAAAACATTCAGTACTTC. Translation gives CASSRRDRLAKNIQYF.

CDR3 in DNA: TGCGCCAGCAGCTCCCCGGGGTGGGGCACAGATACGCAGTATTTT. Protein sequence: CASSSPGWGTDTQYF. The chain recombines TRBV5-1 with TRBJ2-3; D is possibly TRBD2 (5 bases). Trimming took off 3 bases at V and 1 base at J, with 12 bases between the two ends. CDR3 length: 15 amino acids. Germline CDR1 reads SGHRS; CDR2 reads YFSETQ.

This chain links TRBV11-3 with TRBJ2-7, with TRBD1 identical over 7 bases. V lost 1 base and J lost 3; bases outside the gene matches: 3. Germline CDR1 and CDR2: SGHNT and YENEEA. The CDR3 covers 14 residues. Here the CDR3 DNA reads TGTGCCAGCAGCTTAGGTGGACAGGTCTACGAGCAGTACTTC. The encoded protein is CASSLGGQVYEQYF.

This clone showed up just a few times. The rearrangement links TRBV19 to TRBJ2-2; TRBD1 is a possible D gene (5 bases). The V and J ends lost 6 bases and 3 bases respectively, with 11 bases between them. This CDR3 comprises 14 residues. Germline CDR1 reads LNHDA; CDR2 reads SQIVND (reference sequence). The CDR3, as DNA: TGTGCCAGTAGGGCGCAGGGCTACACCGGGGAGCTGTTTTTT. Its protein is CASRAQGYTGELFF.

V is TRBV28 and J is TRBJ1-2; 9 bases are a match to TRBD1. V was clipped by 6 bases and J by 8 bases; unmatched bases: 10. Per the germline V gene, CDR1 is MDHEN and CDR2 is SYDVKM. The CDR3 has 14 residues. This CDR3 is CASSPTQGAGGYTF. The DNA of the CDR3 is TGTGCCAGCAGCCCCACACAGGGGGCCGGAGGCTACACCTTC.

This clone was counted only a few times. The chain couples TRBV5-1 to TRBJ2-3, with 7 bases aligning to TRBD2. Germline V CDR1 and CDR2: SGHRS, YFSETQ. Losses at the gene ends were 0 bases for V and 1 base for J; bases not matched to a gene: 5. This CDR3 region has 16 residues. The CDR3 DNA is TGCGCCAGCAGCTTGGCCGGGGAGGGACGCACAGATACGCAGTATTTT. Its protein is CASSLAGEGRTDTQYF. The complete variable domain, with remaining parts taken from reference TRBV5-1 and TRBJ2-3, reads KAGVTQTPRYLIKTRGQQVTLSCSPISGHRSVSWYQQTPGQGLQFLFEYFSETQRNKGNFPGRFSGRQFSNSRSEMNVSTLELGDSALYLCASSLAGEGRTDTQYFGPGTRLTVL.

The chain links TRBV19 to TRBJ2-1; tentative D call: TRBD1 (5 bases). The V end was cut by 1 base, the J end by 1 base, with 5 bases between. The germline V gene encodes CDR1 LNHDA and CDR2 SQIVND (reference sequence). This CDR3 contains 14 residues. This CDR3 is CASSIAGSYNEQFF. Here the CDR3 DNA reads TGTGCCAGTAGTATAGCAGGGTCCTACAATGAGCAGTTCTTC.

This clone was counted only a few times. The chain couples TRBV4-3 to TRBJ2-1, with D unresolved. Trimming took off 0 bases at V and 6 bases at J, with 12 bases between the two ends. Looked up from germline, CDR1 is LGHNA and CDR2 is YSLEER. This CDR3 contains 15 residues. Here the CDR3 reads CASSQDLRGSNEQFF. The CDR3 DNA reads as TGCGCCAGCAGCCAAGACTTACGAGGCTCCAATGAGCAGTTCTTC.

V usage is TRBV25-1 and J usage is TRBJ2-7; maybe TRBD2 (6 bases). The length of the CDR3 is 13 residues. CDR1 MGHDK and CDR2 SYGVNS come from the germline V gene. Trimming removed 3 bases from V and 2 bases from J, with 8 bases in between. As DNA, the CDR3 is TGTGCCAGCAGTGAGGTAGCGGCCTACGAGCAGTACTTC. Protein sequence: CASSEVAAYEQYF.